A single sample gave rise to the 29 T cell receptor beta chains below, sequenced in a study of blood T cell repertoires in COVID-19. Sequencing used immunoSEQ multiplex PCR; TCRdb keeps in-frame clones, though not all of them. Among 350,000 or so clones listed, approximately 84% were seen once. Material for sequencing was PBMCs or T cells enriched from blood (not recorded which). The receptors derive from a woman aged 25 to 39 who had recovered from COVID-19.

The J gene is TRBJ2-2, the V gene TRBV5-1; 8 bases match TRBD1. Germline-derived CDR1 and CDR2 are SGHRS and YFSETQ. With 1 base clipped from V and 1 base from J, the junction kept 3 bases outside the gene matches. This CDR3 is built from 16 residues. CDR3 protein: CASSLTGQGNTGELFF. The CDR3 region has the DNA TGCGCCAGCAGCTTGACCGGACAGGGGAACACCGGGGAGCTGTTTTTT.

This rearrangement joins TRBV5-1 to TRBJ2-5; the match to TRBD1 covers 9 bases. This CDR3 is 17 amino acids long. Trimming removed 4 bases from V and 2 bases from J; junction bases left unmatched: 12. The V gene's germline CDR1 is SGHRS and CDR2 YFSETQ. This CDR3 reads CASSPTRGTGIQETQYF. For the CDR3, the DNA is TGCGCCAGCAGCCCAACTCGAGGGACAGGGATACAAGAGACCCAGTACTTC. The whole variable domain, remainder taken from reference TRBV5-1 and TRBJ2-5, is KAGVTQTPRYLIKTRGQQVTLSCSPISGHRSVSWYQQTPGQGLQFLFEYFSETQRNKGNFPGRFSGRQFSNSRSEMNVSTLELGDSALYLCASSPTRGTGIQETQYFGPGTRLLVL.

V usage is TRBV5-6 and J usage is TRBJ2-1; 10 bases align to TRBD1. Losses at the gene ends were 4 bases for V and 16 bases for J; bases not matched to a gene: 8. The CDR3 sequence is 12 residues long. Germline lookup yields CDR1 SGHDT and CDR2 YYEEEE. The CDR3 nucleotides read TGTGCCAGCAGCCCGGGGACAGGGGTAGGATTCTTC. It specifies CASSPGTGVGFF.

This clone was seen only once. This chain joins TRBV4-1 and TRBJ1-6; D is unresolved. Deletions cut 7 bases from V and 7 bases from J, with 14 bases between. The germline V gene has CDR1 MGHRA and CDR2 YSYEKL. The CDR3 extends over 14 amino acids. This CDR3 is CASTHAGANSPLHF. CDR3 nucleotide sequence: TGCGCCAGCACCCACGCGGGAGCGAATTCACCCCTCCACTTT.

The chain joins TRBV2 to TRBJ2-7; TRBD1 agrees at 9 bases. CDR3 length: 16 amino acids. CDR1 is SNHLY, CDR2 FYNNEI, per germline. V was pared by 8 bases and J by 0 bases, with 11 bases of the junction left unmatched. In DNA, the CDR3 is TGTGCCAGCCATGATCCCGGGACAGGGAGCTCCTACGAGCAGTACTTC. Its translation: CASHDPGTGSSYEQYF.

The chain combines TRBV5-1 with TRBJ2-1, with TRBD1 identical over 7 bases. The germline gives CDR1 SGHRS, CDR2 YFSETQ. The CDR3 sequence is 13 residues long. The trim removed 1 base at V and 8 bases at J, leaving 3 bases unmatched. CDR3 nucleotides: TGCGCCAGCAGCTTGCAGGGGGACGATGAGCAGTTCTTC. Its translation: CASSLQGDDEQFF.

V gene TRBV5-4 combines with J gene TRBJ1-1; D may be TRBD1 (6 bases). V lost 0 bases and J 0 bases, leaving 9 bases between the germline ends. The CDR3 has 15 residues. Germline V gene lookup returns CDR1 SGHNT and CDR2 YYREEE (reference sequence). The CDR3: CASSLVQGMNTEAFF. Here the CDR3 DNA reads TGTGCCAGCAGCTTGGTACAGGGAATGAACACTGAAGCTTTCTTT.

This sequence joins TRBV5-1 and TRBJ2-2; 7 bases are shared with TRBD1. The CDR3 has 20 amino acids. After removal of 4 bases from V and 0 bases from J, the junction contained 18 bases not matched to a gene. The germline gives CDR1 SGHRS, CDR2 YFSETQ. The CDR3 region is CASSKAGTAGDYPNTGELFF. DNA of the CDR3: TGCGCCAGCAGCAAAGCCGGGACAGCCGGAGACTACCCGAACACCGGGGAGCTGTTTTTT.

The chain joins TRBV3-1 (or the pseudogene TRBV3-2) to TRBJ1-6; 8 bases line up with TRBD1. The germline V gene has CDR1 LGHDT and CDR2 YNNKEL (reference sequence). CDR3 length: 20 amino acids. After removal of 3 bases from V and 0 bases from J, the junction contained 13 bases not matched to a gene. The CDR3 sequence is CASSQPGQGRGSSYNSPLHF. Here the CDR3 DNA reads TGTGCCAGCAGCCAGCCAGGACAGGGTAGGGGGAGCTCCTATAATTCACCCCTCCACTTT.

The J gene is TRBJ1-2, the V gene TRBV6-2 or TRBV6-3, with D hard to call. V was cut by 2 bases and J by 13 bases, with 11 bases left in between. The CDR3 consists of 11 residues. The germline CDR1 and CDR2 sequences are MNHEY and SVGEGT. CDR3 nucleotides: TGTGCCAGCAGTTACGGGTCAGGTCGCACCTTC. Protein sequence: CASSYGSGRTF.

The V and J genes are TRBV18 and TRBJ2-5; 8 nucleotides match TRBD1. Germline CDR1 is KGHSH and CDR2 is LQKENI. Trimming took 3 bases from V and 5 from J; bases not matched to a gene: 5. The CDR3 sequence is 14 residues long. Here the CDR3 reads CASSPLQGAETQYF. CDR3 in DNA: TGTGCCAGCTCACCTCTTCAGGGGGCCGAGACCCAGTACTTC.

V and J are TRBV9 and TRBJ2-7; D is unclear. Trimming left V 0 bases short and J 7 bases short, with 11 bases between. The length of the CDR3 is 13 residues. Germline V CDR1 and CDR2: SGDLS, YYNGEE. Here the CDR3 DNA reads TGTGCCAGCAGCGTAGGTCCCACCGGGGAGCAGTACTTC. Its translation is CASSVGPTGEQYF.

The chain combines TRBV28 with TRBJ1-4; D may be TRBD1 (6 bases). The CDR3 has 15 amino acids. The V end was cut by 4 bases, the J end by 3 bases, with 12 bases between. Germline CDR1 is MDHEN and CDR2 is SYDVKM. The CDR3 DNA is TGTGCCAGCAGTTATCTTCAGGGGCCTAATGAAAAACTGTTTTTT. Translating gives CASSYLQGPNEKLFF.

The genes are TRBV3-1 (or the pseudogene TRBV3-2) and TRBJ1-5; a possible D gene is TRBD1 (5 bases). With 0 bases removed from V and 3 bases from J, the gap between germline ends came to 18 bases. Germline values: CDR1 LGHDT, CDR2 YNNKEL (reference sequence). The CDR3 extends over 18 amino acids. In DNA, the CDR3 is TGTGCCAGCAGCCAAGATATGTACGGACAACGTTCCAATCAGCCCCAGCATTTT. It yields the protein CASSQDMYGQRSNQPQHF.

This CDR3 reads CASSLGTAFGSPLHF. In DNA, the CDR3 is TGTGCCAGCAGCTTAGGGACAGCCTTCGGTTCACCCCTCCACTTT. The chain joins TRBV7-8 to TRBJ1-6; TRBD1 might be the D (6 bases). The CDR3 contains 15 residues. V gave up 1 base and J gave up 9 bases, with 13 bases separating them. CDR1 and CDR2 (germline): SGHVS, FQNEAQ. Looking up the rest from reference TRBV7-8 and TRBJ1-6 gives the full variable domain: GAGVSQSPRYKVAKRGQDVALRCDPISGHVSLFWYQQALGQGPEFLTYFQNEAQLDKSGLPSDRFFAERPEGSVSTLKIQRTQQEDSAVYLCASSLGTAFGSPLHFGNGTRLTVT.

This clone has a handful of counts. The rearrangement uses TRBV7-9 and TRBJ1-1; D ambiguous. This CDR3 region has 12 residues. Trimming took off 2 bases at V and 3 bases at J, with 4 bases between the two ends. Germline assignment: CDR1 SEHNR and CDR2 FQNEAQ (reference sequence). CDR3 nucleotides: TGTGCCAGCAGCTTACAGGACACTGAAGCTTTCTTT. The encoded protein is CASSLQDTEAFF. The full variable domain, with the rest looked up from reference TRBV7-9 and TRBJ1-1, is DTGVSQNPRHKITKRGQNVTFRCDPISEHNRLYWYRQTLGQGPEFLTYFQNEAQLEKSRLLSDRFSAERPKGSFSTLEIQRTEQGDSAMYLCASSLQDTEAFFGQGTRLTVV.

The chain joins TRBV5-1 to TRBJ1-1; 10 nucleotides align to TRBD1. Per the germline V gene, CDR1 is SGHRS and CDR2 is YFSETQ. V lost 2 bases to trimming and J lost 8 bases; unmatched junction nucleotides: 9. The CDR3 runs to 15 residues. The CDR3 sequence is CASSLDAKTGGEAFF. CDR3 sequence (DNA): TGCGCCAGCAGCTTAGACGCCAAGACAGGGGGCGAAGCTTTCTTT.

CDR3 sequence reads: CAWSVHLGQGNQPQHF. As DNA, the CDR3 is TGTGCCTGGAGTGTACATCTGGGACAGGGCAATCAGCCCCAGCATTTT. The rearrangement joins TRBV30 to TRBJ1-5, with TRBD1 matching 8 bases. The trim removed 0 bases at V and 2 bases at J, leaving 6 bases unmatched. Germline V lookup: CDR1 GTSNPN, CDR2 SVGIG (reference sequence). The CDR3 has 16 residues.

This clone was recorded only once. J is TRBJ2-3 and V is TRBV5-4; 9 positions agree with TRBD1. The germline CDR1 and CDR2 sequences are SGHNT and YYREEE (reference sequence). With V trimmed by 0 bases and J by 0 bases, 11 bases remained unmatched. The length of the CDR3 is 19 residues. The CDR3 loop reads CASSLDPGTGSPSTDTQYF. The CDR3 DNA reads as TGTGCCAGCAGCTTGGACCCCGGGACAGGGAGTCCGAGCACAGATACGCAGTATTTT.

The chain combines TRBV27 with TRBJ2-2; 7 bases are shared with TRBD1. This CDR3 contains 15 residues. CDR1 is MNHEY, CDR2 SMNVEV, per germline (reference sequence). V dropped 5 bases and J dropped 5; count of bases not matched to a gene: 8. The CDR3 bases are TGTGCCAGCAGTCCCCGACAGACAGGGACCGGGGAGCTGTTTTTT. This codes for CASSPRQTGTGELFF.

This clone has a single count. V and J are TRBV30 and TRBJ1-5; tentative D call: TRBD1 (5 bases). Germline CDR1 and CDR2: GTSNPN and SVGIG (reference sequence). Trimming took off 2 bases at V and 3 bases at J, with 14 bases between the two ends. The CDR3 has 15 amino acids. The CDR3 bases are TGTGCCTGGAGTAAAGGGGCAGGGAACAATCAGCCCCAGCATTTT. It encodes CAWSKGAGNNQPQHF.

The gene calls are TRBV30 and TRBJ1-1; D is unclear. The CDR3 contains 13 residues. Germline loops: CDR1 GTSNPN, CDR2 SVGIG (reference sequence). The ends were cut back, 3 bases at V and 1 base at J, with 9 bases in the middle. The CDR3 DNA follows: TGTGCCTGGAGGTGGCAGGCGAACACTGAAGCTTTCTTT. It is translated as CAWRWQANTEAFF. Full variable domain (rest looked up from reference TRBV30 and TRBJ1-1): SQTIHQWPATLVQPVGSPLSLECTVEGTSNPNLYWYRQAAGRGLQLLFYSVGIGQISSEVPQNLSASRPQDRQFILSSKKLLLSDSGFYLCAWRWQANTEAFFGQGTRLTVV.

The chain links TRBV5-1 to TRBJ2-5, with TRBD2 identical over 15 bases. CDR3 size: 16 residues. The ends lost 4 bases at V and 0 bases at J; junction bases unmatched: 1. Germline V gene lookup returns CDR1 SGHRS and CDR2 YFSETQ. CDR3: CASSGTSGGNQETQYF. The CDR3 DNA reads TGCGCCAGCAGCGGGACTAGCGGGGGGAACCAAGAGACCCAGTACTTC.

The chain employs TRBV9 and TRBJ1-5; 8 nucleotides match TRBD1. Germline-derived CDR1 and CDR2 are SGDLS and YYNGEE. The trim removed 3 bases at V and 7 bases at J, leaving 6 bases unmatched. The CDR3 is made up of 14 amino acids. The CDR3 bases are TGTGCCAGCAGCGCCGGACAGGGAGGGCAGCCCCAGCATTTT. Its protein is CASSAGQGGQPQHF.

J is TRBJ1-1 and V is TRBV2, with D perhaps TRBD1 (6 bases). Trimming pared 0 bases from V and 5 bases from J, leaving 16 bases between. This CDR3 spans 16 amino acids. The germline CDR1 and CDR2 sequences are SNHLY and FYNNEI. The CDR3 nucleotides are TGTGCCAGCAGTGAAGCGCAAACAGGGATGAGGACTGAAGCTTTCTTT. Protein sequence: CASSEAQTGMRTEAFF. The variable domain in full, with the rest retrieved from reference TRBV2 and TRBJ1-1, is EPEVTQTPSHQVTQMGQEVILRCVPISNHLYFYWYRQILGQKVEFLVSFYNNEISEKSEIFDDQFSVERPDGSNFTLKIRSTKLEDSAMYFCASSEAQTGMRTEAFFGQGTRLTVV.

The V call is TRBV12-3 or TRBV12-4, the J call TRBJ1-1; no clear D. Trimming stripped 3 bases from V and 1 base from J, with 6 bases between. The CDR3 spans 13 residues. The CDR3 DNA reads as TGTGCCAGCAGTTTGTACAGGAACACTGAAGCTTTCTTT. This translates into CASSLYRNTEAFF.

This chain links TRBV24-1 with TRBJ1-4, with 9 bases fitting TRBD1. Germline trimming cut 3 bases from V and 1 base from J; bases unmatched to any gene: 5. Germline assignment: CDR1 KGHDR and CDR2 SFDVKD. This CDR3 has 17 amino acids. The CDR3, as DNA: TGTGCCACCAGTGATCCGAAGGACAGGGGAACTAATGAAAAACTGTTTTTT. Amino acids: CATSDPKDRGTNEKLFF.

The chain recombines TRBV28 with TRBJ2-7; 8 nucleotides align to TRBD2. Trimming took 8 bases from V and 0 from J; bases not matched to a gene: 3. Germline V gene lookup returns CDR1 MDHEN and CDR2 SYDVKM. The CDR3 has 13 residues. The CDR3 bases are TGTGCCAGCCAGCGGGGGTTCTCCTACGAGCAGTACTTC. Its translation is CASQRGFSYEQYF.

This chain links TRBV29-1 with TRBJ1-3, with D tentatively TRBD1 (5 bases). V gave up 4 bases and J gave up 0 bases, with 13 bases separating them. Germline values: CDR1 SQVTM, CDR2 ANQGSEA. This CDR3 has 15 residues. CDR3 DNA: TGCAGCGTTGCACCGGGGGGGTTCTCTGGAAACACCATATATTTT. Its protein is CSVAPGGFSGNTIYF.